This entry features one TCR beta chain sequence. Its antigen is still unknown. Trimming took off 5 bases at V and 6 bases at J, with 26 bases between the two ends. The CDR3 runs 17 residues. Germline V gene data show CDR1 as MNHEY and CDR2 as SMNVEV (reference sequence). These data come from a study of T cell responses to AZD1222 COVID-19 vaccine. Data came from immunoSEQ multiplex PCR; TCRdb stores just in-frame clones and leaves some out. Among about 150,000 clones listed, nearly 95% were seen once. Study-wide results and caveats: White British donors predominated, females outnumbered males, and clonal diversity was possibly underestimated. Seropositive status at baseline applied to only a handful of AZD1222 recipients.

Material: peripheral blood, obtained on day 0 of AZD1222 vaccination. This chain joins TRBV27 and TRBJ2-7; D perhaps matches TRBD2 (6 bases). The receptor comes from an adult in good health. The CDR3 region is CASSRHPGTETGGEQYF. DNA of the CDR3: TGTGCCAGCAGTCGCCACCCAGGGACGGAGACCGGGGGCGAGCAGTACTTC.